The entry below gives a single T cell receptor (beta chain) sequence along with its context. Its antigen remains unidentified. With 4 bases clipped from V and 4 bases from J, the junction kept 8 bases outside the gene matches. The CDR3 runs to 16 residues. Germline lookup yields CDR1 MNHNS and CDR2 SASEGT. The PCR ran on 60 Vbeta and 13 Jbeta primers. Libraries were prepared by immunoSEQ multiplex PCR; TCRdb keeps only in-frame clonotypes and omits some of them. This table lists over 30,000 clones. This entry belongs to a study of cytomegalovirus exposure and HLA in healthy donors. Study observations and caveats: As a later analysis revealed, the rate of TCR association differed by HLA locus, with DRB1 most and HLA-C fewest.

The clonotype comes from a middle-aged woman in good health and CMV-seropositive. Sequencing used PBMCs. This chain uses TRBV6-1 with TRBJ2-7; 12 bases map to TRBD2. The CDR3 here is CASSANRLAGDYEQYF. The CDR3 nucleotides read TGTGCCAGCAGTGCGAACCGACTAGCGGGGGATTACGAGCAGTACTTC.